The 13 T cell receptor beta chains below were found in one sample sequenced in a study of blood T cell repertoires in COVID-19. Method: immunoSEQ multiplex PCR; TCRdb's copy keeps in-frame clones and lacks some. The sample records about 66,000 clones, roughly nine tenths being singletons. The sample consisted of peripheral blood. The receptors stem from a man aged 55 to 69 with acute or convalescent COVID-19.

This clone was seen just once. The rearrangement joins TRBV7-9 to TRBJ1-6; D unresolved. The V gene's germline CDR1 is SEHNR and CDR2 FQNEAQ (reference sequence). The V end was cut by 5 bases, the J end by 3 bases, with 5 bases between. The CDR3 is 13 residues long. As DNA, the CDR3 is TGTGCCAGCAGCGGCATCTATAATTCACCCCTCCACTTT. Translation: CASSGIYNSPLHF.

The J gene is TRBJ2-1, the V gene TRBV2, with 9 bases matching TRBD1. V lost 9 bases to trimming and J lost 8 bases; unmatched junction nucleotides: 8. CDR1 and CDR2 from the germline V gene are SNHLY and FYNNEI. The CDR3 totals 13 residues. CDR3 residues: CASTGTGFDEQFF. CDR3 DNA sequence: TGTGCCAGTACCGGGACAGGGTTCGATGAGCAGTTCTTC.

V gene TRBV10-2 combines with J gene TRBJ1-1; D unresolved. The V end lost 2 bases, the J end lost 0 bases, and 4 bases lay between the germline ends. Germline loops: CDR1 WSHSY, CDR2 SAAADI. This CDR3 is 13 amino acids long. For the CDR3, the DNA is TGCGCCAGCAGTGAGCAGTTGAACACTGAAGCTTTCTTT. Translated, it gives CASSEQLNTEAFF.

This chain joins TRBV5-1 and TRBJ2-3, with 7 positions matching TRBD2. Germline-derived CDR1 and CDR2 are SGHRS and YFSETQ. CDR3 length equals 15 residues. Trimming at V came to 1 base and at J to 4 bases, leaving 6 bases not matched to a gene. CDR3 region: CASSLLGGGPDTQYF. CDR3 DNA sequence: TGCGCCAGCAGCTTGTTGGGCGGGGGTCCAGATACGCAGTATTTT. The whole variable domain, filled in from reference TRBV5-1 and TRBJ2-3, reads KAGVTQTPRYLIKTRGQQVTLSCSPISGHRSVSWYQQTPGQGLQFLFEYFSETQRNKGNFPGRFSGRQFSNSRSEMNVSTLELGDSALYLCASSLLGGGPDTQYFGPGTRLTVL.

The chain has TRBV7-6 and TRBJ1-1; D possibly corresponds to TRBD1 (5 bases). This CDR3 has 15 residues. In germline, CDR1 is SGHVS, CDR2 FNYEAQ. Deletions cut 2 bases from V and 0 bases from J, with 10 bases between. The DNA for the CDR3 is TGTGCCAGCAGCTTAAACGCAGGGCTGAACACTGAAGCTTTCTTT. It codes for CASSLNAGLNTEAFF. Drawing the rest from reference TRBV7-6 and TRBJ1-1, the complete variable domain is GAGVSQSPRYKVTKRGQDVALRCDPISGHVSLYWYRQALGQGPEFLTYFNYEAQQDKSGLPNDRFSAERPEGSISTLTIQRTEQRDSAMYRCASSLNAGLNTEAFFGQGTRLTVV.

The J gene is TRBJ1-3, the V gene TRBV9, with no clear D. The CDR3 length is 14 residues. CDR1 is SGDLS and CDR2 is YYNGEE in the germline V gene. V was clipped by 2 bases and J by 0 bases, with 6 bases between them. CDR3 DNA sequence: TGTGCCAGCAGCGTTCTGGCCTCTGGAAACACCATATATTTT. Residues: CASSVLASGNTIYF.

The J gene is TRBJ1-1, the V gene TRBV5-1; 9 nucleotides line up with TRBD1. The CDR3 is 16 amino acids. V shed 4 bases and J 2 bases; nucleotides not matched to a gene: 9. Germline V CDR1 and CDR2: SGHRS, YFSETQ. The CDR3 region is CASSPTIQGANTEAFF. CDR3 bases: TGCGCCAGCAGCCCCACGATACAGGGGGCAAACACTGAAGCTTTCTTT.

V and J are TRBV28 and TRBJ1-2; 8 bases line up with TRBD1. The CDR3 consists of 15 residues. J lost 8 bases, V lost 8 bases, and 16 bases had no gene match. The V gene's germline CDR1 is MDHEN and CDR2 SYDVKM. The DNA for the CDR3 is TGTGCCAGCCAGGGACAGGTCCTTGGGGTTTGGGGCTACACCTTC. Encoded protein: CASQGQVLGVWGYTF.

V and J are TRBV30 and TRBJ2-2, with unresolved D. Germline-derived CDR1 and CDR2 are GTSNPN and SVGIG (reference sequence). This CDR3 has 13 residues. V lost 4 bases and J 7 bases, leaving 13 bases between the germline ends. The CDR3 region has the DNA TGTGCCTGGACCGCGCTTTCTGTCGGGGAGCTGTTTTTT. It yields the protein CAWTALSVGELFF.

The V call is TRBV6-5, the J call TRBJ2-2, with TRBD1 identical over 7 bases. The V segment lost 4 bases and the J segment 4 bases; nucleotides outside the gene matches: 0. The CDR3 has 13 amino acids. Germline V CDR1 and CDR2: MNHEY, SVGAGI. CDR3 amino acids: CASSWDSTGELFF. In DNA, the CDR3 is TGTGCCAGCAGTTGGGACAGCACCGGGGAGCTGTTTTTT.

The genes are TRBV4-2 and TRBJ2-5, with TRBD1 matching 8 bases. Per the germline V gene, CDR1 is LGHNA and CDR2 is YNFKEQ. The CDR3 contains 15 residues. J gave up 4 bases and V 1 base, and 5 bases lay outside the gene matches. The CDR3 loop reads CASSQGTGLLETQYF. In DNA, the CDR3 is TGTGCCAGCAGCCAAGGGACAGGGTTATTAGAGACCCAGTACTTC.

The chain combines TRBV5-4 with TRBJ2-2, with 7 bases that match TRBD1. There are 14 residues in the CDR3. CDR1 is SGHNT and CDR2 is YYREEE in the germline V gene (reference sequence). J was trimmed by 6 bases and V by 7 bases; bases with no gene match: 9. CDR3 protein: CASRRQGSAGELFF. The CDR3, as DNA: TGTGCCAGCCGGAGACAGGGTTCTGCCGGGGAGCTGTTTTTT.

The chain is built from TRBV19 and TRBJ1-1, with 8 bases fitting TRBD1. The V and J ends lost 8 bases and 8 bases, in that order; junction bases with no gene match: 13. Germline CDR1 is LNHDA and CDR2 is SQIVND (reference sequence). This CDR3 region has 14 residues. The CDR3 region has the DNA TGTGCCAGTTTCCCGGACAGGGAGGTACCCGAAGCTTTCTTT. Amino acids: CASFPDREVPEAFF.